Listed below are T cell receptor beta chains from one sample, sequenced in a study of long-term antiretroviral therapy in people with HIV. Method: immunoSEQ multiplex PCR; TCRdb's copy keeps in-frame clones and lacks some. This sample has tens of thousands of clones; 75% to 90% occur once, and the top ten carry about 6%. The material was unsorted PBMCs, obtained 3.1 years after starting antiretroviral therapy. These receptors all come from a woman between 45 and 65 years old with HIV. Both conserved end residues are part of each CDR3. The order of the fields is V gene, CDR3 protein.

V: TRBV7-9; CDR3: CASSLQGPHGYTF
V: TRBV6-5; CDR3: CASSYFIDTGELFF
V: TRBV15; CDR3: CATSREGQWVNEQFF
V: TRBV23-1; CDR3: CASSPNRDYGYTF
V: TRBV2; CDR3: CASVALGNSPLHF
V: TRBV7-9; CDR3: CASHRGGNYGYTF
V: TRBV6-5; CDR3: CASKEQGMSNQPQHF
V: TRBV7-8; CDR3: CASSLRWQGADEQYF
V: TRBV21-1; CDR3: CASSKSYRGYEQYF
V: TRBV5-1; CDR3: CASSLRGDAKNIQYF
V: TRBV5-1; CDR3: CASSLEADAGELFF
V: TRBV27; CDR3: CASSPIGNYGYTF
V: TRBV25-1; CDR3: CASSEWDRLNSPLHF
V: TRBV5-1; CDR3: CASSLTGPPTNEKLFF
V: TRBV6-6; CDR3: CASSYDPTRGQQFF
V: TRBV14; CDR3: CASSQDRGRTGGREKLFF
V: TRBV18; CDR3: CASSRDRENTEAFF
V: TRBV6-1; CDR3: CASSFPRVTQPQHF
V: TRBV27; CDR3: CASSLTLGEQYF
V: TRBV19; CDR3: CASSILTGRYGYTF
V: TRBV6-1; CDR3: CASRSTDTQYF
V: TRBV5-1; CDR3: CASSLGQVGEKLFF
V: TRBV4-1; CDR3: CASSQTGGRKYGYTF
V: TRBV11-2; CDR3: CASEAGRKTEAFF
V: TRBV27; CDR3: CASSLGTKTDTQYF
V: TRBV29-1; CDR3: CSVAGSRVYEQYF
V: TRBV2; CDR3: CASSDGGWSTGELFF
V: TRBV5-1; CDR3: CASSLGLRQTRNHEQYF
V: TRBV25-1; CDR3: CASSGLEEQYF
V: TRBV28; CDR3: CASSLHRGGLSYNEQFF
V: TRBV30; CDR3: CAWSAGQDNSPLHF
V: TRBV27; CDR3: CASSLRNPSLRQGGTDTQYF
V: TRBV27; CDR3: CASSFGAPDTEAFF
V: TRBV27; CDR3: CASSLLGTGTIDAEKLFF
V: TRBV6-5; CDR3: CASSYAEGEERETQYF
V: TRBV5-1; CDR3: CASTRRGRAYEQYF
V: TRBV10-3; CDR3: CAISRDGRPNYGYTF
V: TRBV5-1; CDR3: CASSLEGGAQNSPLHF
V: TRBV12-5; CDR3: CASGLVAGASKQFF
V: TRBV9; CDR3: CASSVATSGGPDRTDTQYF
V: TRBV21-1; CDR3: CASSKGATNEKLFF
V: TRBV4-1; CDR3: CASSQVGAGEETQYF
V: TRBV10-3; CDR3: CAISESGAPYEQYF
V: TRBV5-4; CDR3: CASSRRDSGANVLTF
V: TRBV7-9; CDR3: CASSSQGFEQFF
V: TRBV10-2; CDR3: CASHTGQGMDGYTF
V: TRBV6-5; CDR3: CASSSPGGHYGYTF
V: TRBV6-1; CDR3: CASSGDRNQPQHF